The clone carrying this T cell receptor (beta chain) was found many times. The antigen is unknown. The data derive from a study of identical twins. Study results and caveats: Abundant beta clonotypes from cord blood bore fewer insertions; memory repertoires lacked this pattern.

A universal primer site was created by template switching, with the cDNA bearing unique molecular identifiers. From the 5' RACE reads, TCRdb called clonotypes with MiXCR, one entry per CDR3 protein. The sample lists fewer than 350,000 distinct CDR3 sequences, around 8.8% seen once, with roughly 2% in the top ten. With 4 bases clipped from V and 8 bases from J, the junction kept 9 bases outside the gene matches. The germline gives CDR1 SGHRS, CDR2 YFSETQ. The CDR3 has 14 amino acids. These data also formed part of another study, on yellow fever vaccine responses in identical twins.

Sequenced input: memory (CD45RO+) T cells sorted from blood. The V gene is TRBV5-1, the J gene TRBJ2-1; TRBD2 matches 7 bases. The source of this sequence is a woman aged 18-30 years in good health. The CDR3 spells CASSPGGVGDEQFF. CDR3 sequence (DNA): TGCGCCAGCAGCCCTGGGGGGGTTGGGGATGAGCAGTTCTTC.